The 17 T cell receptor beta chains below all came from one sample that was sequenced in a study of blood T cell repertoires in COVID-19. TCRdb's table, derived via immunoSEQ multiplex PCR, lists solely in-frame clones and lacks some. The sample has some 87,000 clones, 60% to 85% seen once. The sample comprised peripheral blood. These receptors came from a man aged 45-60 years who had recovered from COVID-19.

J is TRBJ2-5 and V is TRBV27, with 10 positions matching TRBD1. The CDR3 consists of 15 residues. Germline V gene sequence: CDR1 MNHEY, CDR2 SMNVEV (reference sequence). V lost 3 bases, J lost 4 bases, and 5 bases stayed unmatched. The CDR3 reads CASSFRDRGSETQYF. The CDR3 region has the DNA TGTGCCAGCAGTTTCCGGGACAGGGGATCAGAGACCCAGTACTTC.

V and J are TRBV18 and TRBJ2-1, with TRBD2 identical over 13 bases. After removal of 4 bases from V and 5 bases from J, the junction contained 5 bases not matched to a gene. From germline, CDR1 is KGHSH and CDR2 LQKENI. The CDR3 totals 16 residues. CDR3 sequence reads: CASSRLTSGGDNEQFF. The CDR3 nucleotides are TGTGCCAGCTCACGCCTCACTAGCGGGGGGGACAATGAGCAGTTCTTC.

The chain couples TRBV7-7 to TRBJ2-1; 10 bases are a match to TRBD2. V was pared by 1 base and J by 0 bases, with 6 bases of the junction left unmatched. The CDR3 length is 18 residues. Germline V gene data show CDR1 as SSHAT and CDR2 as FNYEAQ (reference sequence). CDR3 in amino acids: CASSLVPPSGSSYNEQFF. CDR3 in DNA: TGTGCCAGCAGCTTAGTTCCCCCTAGCGGGAGCTCCTACAATGAGCAGTTCTTC. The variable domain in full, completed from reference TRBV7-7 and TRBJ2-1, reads GAGVSQSPRYKVTKRGQDVTLRCDPISSHATLYWYQQALGQGPEFLTYFNYEAQPDKSGLPSDRFSAERPEGSISTLTIQRTEQRDSAMYRCASSLVPPSGSSYNEQFFGPGTRLTVL.

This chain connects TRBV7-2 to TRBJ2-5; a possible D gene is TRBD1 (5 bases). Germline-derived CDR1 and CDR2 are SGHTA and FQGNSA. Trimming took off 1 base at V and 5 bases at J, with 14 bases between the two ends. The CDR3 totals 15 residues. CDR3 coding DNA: TGTGCCAGCAGCTTAGTGGCAGGGAACGGGGAGACCCAGTACTTC. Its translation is CASSLVAGNGETQYF.

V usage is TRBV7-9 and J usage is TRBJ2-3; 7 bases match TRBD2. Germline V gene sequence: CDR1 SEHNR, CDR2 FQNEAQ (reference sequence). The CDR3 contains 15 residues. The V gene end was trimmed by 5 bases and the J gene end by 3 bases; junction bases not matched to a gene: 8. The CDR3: CASSLGVGGTDTQYF. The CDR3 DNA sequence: TGTGCCAGCAGCCTGGGCGTGGGGGGGACAGATACGCAGTATTTT. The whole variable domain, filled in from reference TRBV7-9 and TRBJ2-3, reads DTGVSQNPRHKITKRGQNVTFRCDPISEHNRLYWYRQTLGQGPEFLTYFQNEAQLEKSRLLSDRFSAERPKGSFSTLEIQRTEQGDSAMYLCASSLGVGGTDTQYFGPGTRLTVL.

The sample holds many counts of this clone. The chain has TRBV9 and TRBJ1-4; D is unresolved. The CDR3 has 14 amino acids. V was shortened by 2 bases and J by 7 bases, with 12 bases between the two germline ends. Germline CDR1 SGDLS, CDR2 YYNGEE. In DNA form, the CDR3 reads TGTGCCAGCAGCGTCGCTGTCGGAGGTGAAAAACTGTTTTTT. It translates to CASSVAVGGEKLFF. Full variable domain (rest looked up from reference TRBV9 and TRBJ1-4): DSGVTQTPKHLITATGQRVTLRCSPRSGDLSVYWYQQSLDQGLQFLIQYYNGEERAKGNILERFSAQQFPDLHSELNLSSLELGDSALYFCASSVAVGGEKLFFGSGTQLSVL.

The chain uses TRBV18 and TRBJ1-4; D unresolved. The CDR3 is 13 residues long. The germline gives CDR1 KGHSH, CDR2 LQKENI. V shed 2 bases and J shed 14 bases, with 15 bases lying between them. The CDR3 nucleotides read TGTGCCAGCTCACCAGCGGCGGGCTCGAGGCTGTTTTTT. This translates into CASSPAAGSRLFF.

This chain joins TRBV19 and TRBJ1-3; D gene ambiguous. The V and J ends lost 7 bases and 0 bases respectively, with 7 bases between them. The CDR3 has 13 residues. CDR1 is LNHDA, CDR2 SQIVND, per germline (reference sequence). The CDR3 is CASISNSGNTIYF. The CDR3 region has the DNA TGTGCCAGTATCAGTAACTCTGGAAACACCATATATTTT.

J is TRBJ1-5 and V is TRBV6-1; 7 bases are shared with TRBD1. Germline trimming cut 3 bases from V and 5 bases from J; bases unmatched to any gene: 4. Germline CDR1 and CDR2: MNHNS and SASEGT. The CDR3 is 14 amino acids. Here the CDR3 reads CASSEGTAYQPQHF. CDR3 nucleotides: TGTGCCAGCAGTGAGGGGACAGCCTATCAGCCCCAGCATTTT.

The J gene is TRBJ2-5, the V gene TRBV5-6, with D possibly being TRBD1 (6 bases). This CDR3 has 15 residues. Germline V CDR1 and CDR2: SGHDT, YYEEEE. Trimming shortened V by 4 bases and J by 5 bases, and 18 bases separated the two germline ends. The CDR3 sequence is CASSLSRGGGETQYF. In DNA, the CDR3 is TGTGCCAGCAGCCTCTCCAGAGGGGGTGGGGAGACCCAGTACTTC.

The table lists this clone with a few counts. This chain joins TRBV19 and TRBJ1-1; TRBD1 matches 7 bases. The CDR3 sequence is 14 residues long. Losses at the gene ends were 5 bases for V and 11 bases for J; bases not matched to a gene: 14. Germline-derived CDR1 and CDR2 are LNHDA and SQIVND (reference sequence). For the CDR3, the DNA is TGTGCCAGTAGTCCACGACAGGGAGACGGTCGGGCTTTCTTT. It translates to CASSPRQGDGRAFF. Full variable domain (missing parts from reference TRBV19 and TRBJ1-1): DGGITQSPKYLFRKEGQNVTLSCEQNLNHDAMYWYRQDPGQGLRLIYYSQIVNDFQKGDIAEGYSVSREKKESFPLTVTSAQKNPTAFYLCASSPRQGDGRAFFGQGTRLTVV.

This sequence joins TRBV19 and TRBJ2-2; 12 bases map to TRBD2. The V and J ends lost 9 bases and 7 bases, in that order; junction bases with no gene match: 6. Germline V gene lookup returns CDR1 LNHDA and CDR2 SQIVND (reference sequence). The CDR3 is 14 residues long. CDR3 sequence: CASAGLAGNGELFF. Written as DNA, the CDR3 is TGTGCCAGCGCCGGACTAGCGGGGAACGGGGAGCTGTTTTTT.

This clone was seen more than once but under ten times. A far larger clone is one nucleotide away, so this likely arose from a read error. The DNA for the CDR3 is TGTGCCAGCAGCCAGGGAGAGACCCAGTACTTC. This encodes CASSQGETQYF. V is TRBV28 and J is TRBJ2-5; a weak D match, TRBD1 (5 bases). The CDR3 runs 11 residues. V was shortened by 6 bases and J by 4 bases, with 6 bases between the two germline ends. CDR1 is MDHEN, CDR2 SYDVKM, per germline.

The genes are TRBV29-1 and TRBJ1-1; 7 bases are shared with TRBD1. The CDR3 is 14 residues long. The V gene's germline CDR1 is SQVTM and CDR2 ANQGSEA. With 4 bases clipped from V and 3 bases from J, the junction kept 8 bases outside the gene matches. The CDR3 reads CSVVTGTAYTEAFF. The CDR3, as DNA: TGCAGCGTTGTCACCGGGACAGCCTACACTGAAGCTTTCTTT.

The DNA for the CDR3 is TGTGCCAGCAGCTTAGGAGGGGGCAATGAAAAACTGTTTTTT. It encodes CASSLGGGNEKLFF. This chain connects TRBV5-6 to TRBJ1-4, with TRBD1 matching 7 bases. The V segment lost 2 bases and the J segment 5 bases; nucleotides outside the gene matches: 3. This CDR3 is built from 14 residues. Germline-derived CDR1 and CDR2 are SGHDT and YYEEEE.

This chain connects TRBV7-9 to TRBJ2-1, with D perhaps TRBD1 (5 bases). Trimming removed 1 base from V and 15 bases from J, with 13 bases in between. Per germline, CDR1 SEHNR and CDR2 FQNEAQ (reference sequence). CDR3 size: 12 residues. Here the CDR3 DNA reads TGTGCCAGCAGCTTAGTCCAGGGAATTTTGTTCTTC. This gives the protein CASSLVQGILFF.

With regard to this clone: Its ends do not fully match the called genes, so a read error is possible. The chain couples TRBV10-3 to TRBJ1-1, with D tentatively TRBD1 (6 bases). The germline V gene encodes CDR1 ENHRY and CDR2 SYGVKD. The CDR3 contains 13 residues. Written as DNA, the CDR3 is TGCCTGCGCGGGGGGCGGGGGTCCAATGCAGCTTTCTTT. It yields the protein CLRGGRGSNAAFF.